This T cell receptor (beta chain) was profiled in a study of blood T cell repertoires in COVID-19 (dated by TCRdb to 2018 to 2021). Notes on the research overall: The collaborator samples originated in the United States, Italy and Spain and spanned the acute and convalescent phases of COVID-19. The prospective study material was composed of cDNA or gDNA derived from T cells, B-cell-depleted T cells, or PBMCs. Subjects who had been exposed to COVID-19, were actively infected with it, or had recovered from it provided the deeply sampled blood TCRbeta repertoires that made up the dataset. The repertoires were made available in a free public database intended to serve as a resource for research on the immune response to SARS-CoV-2. The samples were drawn from two sources: the first 160 participants of the ongoing ImmuneRACE study, and 1,200 or so subjects contributed by 6 global collaborators. A de-identified subject ID, COVID-19 status, age in years and sex were almost always included in the sample metadata. HLA class I and class II types, where available, came from metadata supplied by the sample provider rather than from assay-based typing. Summary of the overall study and its limitations: Clinical and demographic metadata were provided uncurated, with the amount varying by source and participant.

TCRbeta CDR3 regions were amplified from genomic DNA using the immunoSEQ Assay, a bias-controlled multiplex PCR. The original pipeline was this. Nucleated cell counts per sample were estimated from amplification of reference gene primers within the assay. To quantify the absolute abundance of each unique TCRbeta CDR3 rearrangement, sequence reads were collapsed and filtered. For each sample, productive Simpson clonality was calculated as the square root of Simpson's diversity index across productive rearrangements. This immuneACCESS table, as held by TCRdb, lists in-frame sequences with V and J called but not all clones. Of the missing ones, under half trace to an unresolved V gene in checked studies; the others have no known cause. The V and J calls and clone size are taken from that table; D and trimming were inferred from the DNA. The sample table contains about 380,000 clones; only one count was recorded for 85% of them. The leading ten clones occupy 3.5% to 4% of the sample.

As for this clone: No antigen is known for it. Base qualities are not at hand, and no much larger clone is one base apart.

Each collaborating institution followed its own protocols to collect whole blood in K2EDTA tubes. For TCRbeta analysis, collaborators shipped samples in one of three forms: frozen whole blood, isolated PBMCs, or DNA extracted from either of those sample types. The sequence derives from a woman between 18 and 29 years old with acute or convalescent COVID-19. Sequencing was carried out using peripheral blood.

The CDR3 corresponds to CASSWTSESTDTQYF. The bases read TGTGCCAGCAGTTGGACTAGCGAGTCCACAGATACGCAGTATTTT. Recombination linked TRBV6-5 to TRBJ2-3; the junction holds 9 bases that match TRBD2. From V the trimming removes 4 bases and from J it removes 2 bases, while the gene matches leave 4 bases of the junction unaccounted for. The germline V gene specifies MNHEY as CDR1 and SVGAGI as CDR2. From its cysteine to its phenylalanine, the CDR3 spans 15 amino acids. The read is trimmed to its CDR3 DNA, 45 bases read in frame from base 1.